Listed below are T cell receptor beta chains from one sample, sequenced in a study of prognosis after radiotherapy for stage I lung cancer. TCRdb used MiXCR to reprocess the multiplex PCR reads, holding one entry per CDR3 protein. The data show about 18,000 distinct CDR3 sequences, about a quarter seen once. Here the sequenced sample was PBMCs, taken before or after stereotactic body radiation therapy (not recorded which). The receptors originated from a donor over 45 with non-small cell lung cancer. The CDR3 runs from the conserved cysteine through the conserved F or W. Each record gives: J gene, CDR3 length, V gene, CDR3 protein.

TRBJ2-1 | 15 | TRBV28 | CASTLGQRLSNEQFF
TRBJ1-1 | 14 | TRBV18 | CASSFDRVQTEAFF
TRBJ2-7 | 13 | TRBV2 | CASRPPPPYEQYF
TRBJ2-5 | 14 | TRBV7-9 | CASSLDLRLETQYF
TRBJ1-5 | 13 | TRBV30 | CAWSRELDQTQHF
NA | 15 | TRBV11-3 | CASSLGWDEQETQYF
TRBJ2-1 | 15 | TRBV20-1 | CSARDLGQGDNEQFF
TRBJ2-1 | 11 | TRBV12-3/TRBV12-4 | CASRRDSPDRF
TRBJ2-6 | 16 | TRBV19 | CASGRDRGSGANVLTF
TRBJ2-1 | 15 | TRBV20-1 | CSAEGGLAGSNEQFF
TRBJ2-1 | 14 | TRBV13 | CASSLEGMTNEQFF
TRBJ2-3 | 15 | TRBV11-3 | CASSLSSGSTDTQYF
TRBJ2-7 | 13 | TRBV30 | CAWSTGGVYEQYF
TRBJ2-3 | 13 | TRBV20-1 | CSALRQGAVAQYF
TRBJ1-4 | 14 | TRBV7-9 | CASSRTGVYEKLFF
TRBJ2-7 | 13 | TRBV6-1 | CASSEDEAIEQYF
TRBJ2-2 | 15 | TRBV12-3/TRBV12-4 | CASSFTLAGTWELFF
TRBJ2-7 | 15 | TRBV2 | CASRFGSSEIYEQYF
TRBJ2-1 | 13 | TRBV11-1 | CASSLTGVNEQFF